This T cell receptor beta chain was profiled in a study of technical replicates of blood from a few donors. Data came from immunoSEQ multiplex PCR; TCRdb stores just in-frame clones and leaves some out. The repertoire has about 79,000 clones, 90% to 95% of them found once; the top ten carry about 0.25%. This clone was recorded only once. The CDR3 runs to 15 residues. The V end was cut by 0 bases, the J end by 0 bases, with 9 bases between. Germline V gene sequence: CDR1 MNHEY, CDR2 SMNVEV (reference sequence). This receptor was identified in a human donor in good health. The chain couples TRBV27 to TRBJ2-7; D might be TRBD2 (5 bases). Sequenced: T cells isolated from PBMCs. CDR3 residues: CASSLSGSSSYEQYF. Here the CDR3 DNA reads TGTGCCAGCAGTTTATCAGGGAGTAGCTCCTACGAGCAGTACTTC.